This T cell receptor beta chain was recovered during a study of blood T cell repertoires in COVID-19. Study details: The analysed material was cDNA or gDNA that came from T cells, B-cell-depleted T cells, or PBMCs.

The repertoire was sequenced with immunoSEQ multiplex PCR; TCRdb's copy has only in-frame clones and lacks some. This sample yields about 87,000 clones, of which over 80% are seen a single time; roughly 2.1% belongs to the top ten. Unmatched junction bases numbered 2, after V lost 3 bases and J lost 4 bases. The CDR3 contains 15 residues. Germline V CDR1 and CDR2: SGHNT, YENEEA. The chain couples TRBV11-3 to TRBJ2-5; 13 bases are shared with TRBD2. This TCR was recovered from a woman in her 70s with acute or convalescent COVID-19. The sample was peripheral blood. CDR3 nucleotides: TGTGCCAGCAGCTTCGGGACTAGCGGGGTAGAGACCCAGTACTTC. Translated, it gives CASSFGTSGVETQYF.